The T cell receptor beta chain under discussion was sequenced for a study of CD8 T cells in Susac syndrome. This clonotype came up once. A quantity of about 0.45 to 1 ug RNA underwent reverse transcription using random hexamers. TCRdb fed the immunoSEQ multiplex PCR reads into MiXCR, producing one record per CDR3 protein. Of 200,000 or so distinct CDR3 sequences in the sample, approximately 95% were seen once. Germline CDR1 and CDR2: LGHDT and YNNKEL (reference sequence). The trim removed 3 bases at V and 4 bases at J, leaving 1 base unmatched. The CDR3 totals 14 residues. The rearrangement links TRBV3-1 to TRBJ2-1, with 9 bases identical to TRBD2. Source material: CD4+ T cells from PBMCs. The clonotype was recovered from a human donor with Susac syndrome. Here the CDR3 DNA reads TGTGCCAGCAGCCAGGGACTAGCATACAATGAGCAGTTCTTC. It translates to CASSQGLAYNEQFF.